This record looks at one T cell receptor (beta chain) sequence and its context. CDR1 is MNHEY, CDR2 SMNVEV, per germline (reference sequence). The CDR3 consists of 16 residues. V lost 4 bases to trimming and J lost 2 bases; unmatched junction nucleotides: 9. This table comes from immunoSEQ multiplex PCR, and its TCRdb copy is limited to in-frame clones, with some not included. The sample records about 180,000 clones, 81% being singletons. The sample comes from a study of blood T cell repertoires in COVID-19. Turning to the study itself: The cDNA or gDNA used as material had been derived from T cells, B-cell-depleted T cells, or PBMCs.

Seattle-derived patients entered the study during active infection and were followed longitudinally. This clonotype originated in a woman over 75 with COVID-19, enrolled during active disease. The V gene is TRBV27, the J gene TRBJ2-3; 7 bases fit TRBD2. Sequenced material: peripheral blood. The DNA of the CDR3 is TGTGCCAGCAGTTGGGTGGGCAGCGGGATCACAGATACGCAGTATTTT. Translating it yields CASSWVGSGITDTQYF.